The rows below give T cell receptor beta chains drawn from one sample of a study of blood T cell repertoires in COVID-19. Method: immunoSEQ multiplex PCR; TCRdb's copy keeps in-frame clones and lacks some. The sample has roughly 100,000 clones; about nine tenths are singletons. Input material: peripheral blood. The receptor set was obtained from a woman aged 45-65 years with COVID-19, enrolled during active disease. Both conserved end residues are part of each CDR3. The D gene is left open where the match is weak. Clone size, where shown, is once, few, many, or a class for clones that have expanded.

V gene	clone size	D gene	J gene	CDR3 DNA	CDR3 protein
TRBV3-1/TRBV3-2	once	NA	TRBJ1-2	TGTGCCAGCAGCCGACCGGGAGTCACACACCTCTATGGCTACACCTTC	CASSRPGVTHLYGYTF
TRBV5-6	once	NA	TRBJ1-1	TGTGCCAGCAGCTTGGAGGCTCAGGCAGCTTTCTTT	CASSLEAQAAFF
TRBV5-1	NA	TRBD2	TRBJ2-1	TGCGCCAGCAGCCCGGGAGTGGCTAGCGGCTACAATGAGCAGTTCTTC	CASSPGVASGYNEQFF
TRBV5-1	NA	NA	TRBJ1-3	TGCGCCAGCAGCCCCACGGGGAACGGGAACACCATATATTTT	CASSPTGNGNTIYF
TRBV6-1	NA	TRBD1	TRBJ1-4	TGTGCCAGCAGTGAAACAGGGGGCACGAATGAAAAACTGTTTTTT	CASSETGGTNEKLFF
TRBV7-2	NA	NA	TRBJ1-3	TGTGCCAGCAGCTTAGCGCTAGGACAGCCGACTGGAAACACCATATATTTT	CASSLALGQPTGNTIYF
TRBV6-1	NA	NA	TRBJ2-1	TGTGCCAGCAGTGAATTTAGAAATGAGCAGTTCTTC	CASSEFRNEQFF
TRBV18	NA	NA	TRBJ1-5	TGTGCCAGCTCAGCTAGACGGGAAGCTAATCAGCCCCAGCATTTT	CASSARREANQPQHF
TRBV7-2	NA	NA	TRBJ2-5	TGTGCCAGCAGCTTAGGCACTACGCACCAAGAGACCCAGTACTTC	CASSLGTTHQETQYF
TRBV7-9	NA	NA	TRBJ2-5	TGTGCCAGCAGCTCACCCTTCGGGGAAGAAGAGACCCAGTACTTC	CASSSPFGEEETQYF
TRBV19	once	NA	TRBJ1-1	TGTGCCAGTAGTAACGACTGGTTGAACACTGAAGCTTTCTTT	CASSNDWLNTEAFF
TRBV11-3	once	TRBD1	TRBJ2-2	TGTGCCAGCAGCTCCGGGACAGACCTCACCGGGGAGCTGTTTTTT	CASSSGTDLTGELFF
TRBV20-1	NA	TRBD2	TRBJ2-5	TGCAGTGCTAGTGGTCTAGCGGGGGGGCCAGAGACCCAGTACTTC	CSASGLAGGPETQYF
TRBV4-2	NA	NA	TRBJ2-1	TGTGCCAGCAGCCGGACGGGGGATACATACAATGAGCAGTTCTTC	CASSRTGDTYNEQFF
TRBV2	large	TRBD2	TRBJ2-5	TGTGCCAGCAGGTTTACTAGCGGGGGGGGCCCGAACCAAGAGACCCAGTACTTC	CASRFTSGGGPNQETQYF
TRBV3-1/TRBV3-2	NA	NA	TRBJ2-7	TGTGCCAGCAGCCAGGCAGGGGTAAGGTACGAGCAGTACTTC	CASSQAGVRYEQYF
TRBV3-1/TRBV3-2	NA	NA	TRBJ2-2	TGTGCCAGCAGCCAAGTAGTCAACACCGGGGAGCTGTTTTTT	CASSQVVNTGELFF
TRBV4-1	NA	TRBD2	TRBJ2-3	TGCGCCAGCAGCCCTCAGTGGTCTAGCGGATCAGATACGCAGTATTTT	CASSPQWSSGSDTQYF
TRBV28	NA	NA	TRBJ1-1	TGTGCCAGCAGTCCGACAAGACATGGGACTGAAGCTTTCTTT	CASSPTRHGTEAFF
TRBV28	NA	NA	TRBJ1-1	TGTGCCAGTAGTTTATCAGGGCAAGCTCTGAACACTGAAGCTTTCTTT	CASSLSGQALNTEAFF
TRBV7-3	NA	NA	TRBJ1-4	TGTGCCAGCAGCATCTTACACCCAACTAATGAAAAACTGTTTTTT	CASSILHPTNEKLFF
TRBV24-1	NA	TRBD1	TRBJ1-4	TGTGCCACCAGTGACCAGTACAGGGGACGCCTACCTTATAATGAAAAACTGTTTTTT	CATSDQYRGRLPYNEKLFF
TRBV11-3	NA	NA	TRBJ2-7	TGTGCCAGCAGCTCCTCAGTGGGGGGCTACGAGCAGTACTTC	CASSSSVGGYEQYF
TRBV7-2	once	TRBD1	TRBJ1-2	TGTGCCAGCAGCCACCTAGGGACAGGGGGCAACTATGGCTACACCTTC	CASSHLGTGGNYGYTF
TRBV7-2	NA	NA	TRBJ2-7	TGTGCCAGCAGCTTAGCGGAACGGGGCGAGCAGTACTTC	CASSLAERGEQYF
TRBV24-1	NA	TRBD2	TRBJ2-5	TGTGCCACCAGTGATACACTAGCGGGGGGGGACCAAGAGACCCAGTACTTC	CATSDTLAGGDQETQYF
TRBV7-2	once	TRBD1	TRBJ2-3	TGTGCCAGCAGCTTAGGGACAGGGGTGACAGATACGCAGTATTTT	CASSLGTGVTDTQYF
TRBV5-1	NA	TRBD1	TRBJ2-4	TGCGCCAGCAGCGCGACAGGGGGAGTACCCTTAGCCAAAAACATTCAGTACTTC	CASSATGGVPLAKNIQYF
TRBV25-1	NA	NA	TRBJ1-1	TGTGCCAGCAGTGATTTCTTGGACACCAGGGATCACACTGAAGCTTTCTTT	CASSDFLDTRDHTEAFF
TRBV3-1/TRBV3-2	NA	NA	TRBJ2-7	TGTGCCGTACAGGGCATCACCGACGAGCAGTACTTC	CAVQGITDEQYF
TRBV4-1	NA	NA	TRBJ1-2	TGCGCCAGCAGCCAAGAGTCGGCAGCGTATGGCTACACCTTC	CASSQESAAYGYTF
TRBV10-2	NA	NA	TRBJ1-2	TGCGCCAGCAGTGAGTCTCGGGGAGGCTACACCTTC	CASSESRGGYTF
TRBV30	NA	NA	TRBJ1-1	TGTGCCTGGAGTGTACTAGGGGGCACTGAAGCTTTCTTT	CAWSVLGGTEAFF
TRBV18	NA	TRBD1	TRBJ2-2	TGTGCCAGCTCACCTGGGACAGTTTACACCGGGGAGCTGTTTTTT	CASSPGTVYTGELFF
TRBV4-1	few	NA	TRBJ2-1	TGCGCCAGCAGCCCCCGCGGAAACTACAATGAGCAGTTCTTC	CASSPRGNYNEQFF
TRBV4-3	NA	TRBD2	TRBJ2-3	TGCGCCAGCAGCCAAGACAGCGCGGGGGTCCTGGATACGCAGTATTTT	CASSQDSAGVLDTQYF
TRBV28	NA	NA	TRBJ1-1	TGTGCCAGCAGTTTGGGGGGTGCCACTGAAGCTTTCTTT	CASSLGGATEAFF
TRBV4-1	NA	TRBD2	TRBJ2-3	TGCGCCAGCAGCCAATGGGGAGGGCTCACAGATACGCAGTATTTT	CASSQWGGLTDTQYF
TRBV6-5	once	TRBD1	TRBJ2-2	TGTGCCAGCGGAACAGGGGGCTTCGGGGAGCTGTTTTTT	CASGTGGFGELFF
TRBV9	NA	TRBD1	TRBJ1-5	TGTGCCAGCAGCGAGACAGGGAGCAATCAGCCCCAGCATTTT	CASSETGSNQPQHF
TRBV14	NA	NA	TRBJ1-2	TGTGCCAGCAGCCCTGGACAGCCTACATTCTATGGCTACACCTTC	CASSPGQPTFYGYTF
TRBV4-2	NA	NA	TRBJ2-3	TGTGCCAGCAGCCAAGGCGGGGCCGGGAACACAGATACGCAGTATTTT	CASSQGGAGNTDTQYF
TRBV7-2	NA	NA	TRBJ2-7	TGTGCCAGCCGGTATTTAGCGCTTAGCTCCTACGAGCAGTACTTC	CASRYLALSSYEQYF
TRBV7-6	NA	TRBD1	TRBJ1-2	TGTGCCAGCAGCTTAGCGACAGGGAATGGCTACACCTTC	CASSLATGNGYTF
TRBV30	once	TRBD1	TRBJ1-2	TGTGCCTGGGACAGGGGAGCTGGCTACACCTTC	CAWDRGAGYTF
TRBV3-1/TRBV3-2	NA	TRBD2	TRBJ2-1	TGTGCCAGCAGCCAAGATATAGCTAGCGGACTCTACAATGAGCAGTTCTTC	CASSQDIASGLYNEQFF
TRBV7-9	many	NA	TRBJ1-1	TGTGCCAGCAGCTCCTTTCGGGACACTGAAGCTTTCTTT	CASSSFRDTEAFF
TRBV7-8	NA	TRBD2	TRBJ2-4	TGTGCCAGCAGCTTAGGTAGCGGGGGGGCCGTAAACATTCAGTACTTC	CASSLGSGGAVNIQYF
TRBV24-1	NA	TRBD1	TRBJ2-1	TGTGCCACCAACGGACAGGGTATTAATGAGCAGTTCTTC	CATNGQGINEQFF
TRBV9	NA	NA	TRBJ1-2	TGTGCCAGCAGCGACAGGGTCGGCTATGGCTACACCTTC	CASSDRVGYGYTF
TRBV9	NA	NA	TRBJ1-2	TGTGCCAGCAGCGTAGGGTCAGATTATGGCTACACCTTC	CASSVGSDYGYTF
TRBV3-1/TRBV3-2	NA	TRBD1	TRBJ2-3	TGTGCCAGCAGCCTTAACAGGGGGCGGGGAGATACGCAGTATTTT	CASSLNRGRGDTQYF
TRBV18	NA	NA	TRBJ1-2	TGTGCCAGCTCACTCGCCCAGGGAAGTGAAGGCTACACCTTC	CASSLAQGSEGYTF
TRBV14	NA	NA	TRBJ2-1	TGTGCCAGCAGTCGACAGTTGACCAATGAGCAGTTCTTC	CASSRQLTNEQFF